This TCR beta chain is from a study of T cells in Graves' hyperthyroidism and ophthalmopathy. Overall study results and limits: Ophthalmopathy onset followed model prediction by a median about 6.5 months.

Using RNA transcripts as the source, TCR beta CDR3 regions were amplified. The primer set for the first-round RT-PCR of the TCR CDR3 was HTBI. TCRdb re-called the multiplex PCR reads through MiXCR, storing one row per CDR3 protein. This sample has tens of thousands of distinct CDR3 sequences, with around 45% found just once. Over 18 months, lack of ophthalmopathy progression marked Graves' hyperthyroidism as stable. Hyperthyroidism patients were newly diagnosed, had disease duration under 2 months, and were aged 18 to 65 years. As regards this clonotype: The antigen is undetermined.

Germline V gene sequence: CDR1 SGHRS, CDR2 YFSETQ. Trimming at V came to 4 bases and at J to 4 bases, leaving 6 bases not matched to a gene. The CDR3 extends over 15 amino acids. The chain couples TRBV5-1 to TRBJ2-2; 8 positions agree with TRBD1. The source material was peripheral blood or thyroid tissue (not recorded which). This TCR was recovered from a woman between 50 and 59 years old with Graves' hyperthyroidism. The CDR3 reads CASSEGTGLTGELFF. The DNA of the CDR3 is TGCGCCAGCAGCGAAGGGACAGGACTCACCGGGGAGCTGTTTTTT. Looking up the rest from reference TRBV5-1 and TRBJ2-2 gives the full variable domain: KAGVTQTPRYLIKTRGQQVTLSCSPISGHRSVSWYQQTPGQGLQFLFEYFSETQRNKGNFPGRFSGRQFSNSRSEMNVSTLELGDSALYLCASSEGTGLTGELFFGEGSRLTVL.